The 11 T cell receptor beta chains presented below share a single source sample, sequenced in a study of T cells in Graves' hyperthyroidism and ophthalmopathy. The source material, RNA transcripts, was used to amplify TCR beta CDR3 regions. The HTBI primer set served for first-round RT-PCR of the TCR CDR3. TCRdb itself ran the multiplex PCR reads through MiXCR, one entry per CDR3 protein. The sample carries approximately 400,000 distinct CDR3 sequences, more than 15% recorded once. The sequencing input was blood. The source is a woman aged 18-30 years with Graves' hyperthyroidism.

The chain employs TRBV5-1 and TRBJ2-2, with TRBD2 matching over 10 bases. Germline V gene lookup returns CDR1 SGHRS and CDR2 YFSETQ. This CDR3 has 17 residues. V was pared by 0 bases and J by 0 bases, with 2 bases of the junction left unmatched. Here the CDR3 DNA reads TGCGCCAGCAGCTTGGCCAGCGGGGGGGCGAACACCGGGGAGCTGTTTTTT. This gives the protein CASSLASGGANTGELFF.

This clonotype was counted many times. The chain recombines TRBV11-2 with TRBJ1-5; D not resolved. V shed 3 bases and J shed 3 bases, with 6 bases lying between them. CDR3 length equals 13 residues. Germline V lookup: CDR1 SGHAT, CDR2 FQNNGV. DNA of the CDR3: TGTGCCAGCAGCTTTGCCGTCAATCAGCCCCAGCATTTT. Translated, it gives CASSFAVNQPQHF.

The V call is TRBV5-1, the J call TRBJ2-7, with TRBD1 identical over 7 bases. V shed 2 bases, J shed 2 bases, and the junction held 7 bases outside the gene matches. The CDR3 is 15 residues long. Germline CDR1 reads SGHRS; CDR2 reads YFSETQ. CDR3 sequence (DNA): TGCGCCAGCAGCTTATCCGGGACAGTGACCTACGAGCAGTACTTC. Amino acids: CASSLSGTVTYEQYF.

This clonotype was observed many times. CDR3 nucleotides: TGTGCCAGCAGCACCCCTCGCCTTATCGGGACTGAAGCTTTCTTT. Its protein is CASSTPRLIGTEAFF. The rearrangement uses TRBV3-1 and TRBJ1-1, with D unresolved. CDR3 length: 15 amino acids. Germline CDR1 LGHDT, CDR2 YNNKEL (reference sequence). The V end was cut by 5 bases, the J end by 5 bases, with 18 bases between.

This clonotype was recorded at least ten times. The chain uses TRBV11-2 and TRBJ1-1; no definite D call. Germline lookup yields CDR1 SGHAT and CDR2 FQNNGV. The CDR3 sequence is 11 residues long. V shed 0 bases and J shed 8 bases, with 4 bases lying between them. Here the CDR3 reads CASSLDREAFF. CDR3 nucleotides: TGTGCCAGCAGCTTAGATCGAGAAGCTTTCTTT.

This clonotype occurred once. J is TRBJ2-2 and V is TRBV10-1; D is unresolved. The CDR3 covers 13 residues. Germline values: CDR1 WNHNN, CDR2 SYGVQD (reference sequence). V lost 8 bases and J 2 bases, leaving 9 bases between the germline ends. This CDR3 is CASRRTNTGELFF. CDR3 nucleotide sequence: TGCGCCAGCCGCAGAACTAACACCGGGGAGCTGTTTTTT.

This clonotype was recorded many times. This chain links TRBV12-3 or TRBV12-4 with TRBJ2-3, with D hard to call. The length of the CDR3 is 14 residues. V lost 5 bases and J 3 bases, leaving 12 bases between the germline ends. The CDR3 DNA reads TGTGCCAGCAGTCCTCTAAGAGCTACAGATACGCAGTATTTT. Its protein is CASSPLRATDTQYF.

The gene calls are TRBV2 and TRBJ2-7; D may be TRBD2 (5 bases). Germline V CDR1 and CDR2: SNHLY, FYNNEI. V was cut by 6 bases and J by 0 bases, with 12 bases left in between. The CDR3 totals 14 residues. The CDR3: CASRLSGSSYEQYF. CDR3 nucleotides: TGTGCCAGCAGGTTGAGCGGTAGCTCCTACGAGCAGTACTTC.

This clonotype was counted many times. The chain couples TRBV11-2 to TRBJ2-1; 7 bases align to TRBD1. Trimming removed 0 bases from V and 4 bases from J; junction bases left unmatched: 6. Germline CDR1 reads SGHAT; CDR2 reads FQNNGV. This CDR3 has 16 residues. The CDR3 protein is CASSLEVTGPYNEQFF. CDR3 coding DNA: TGTGCCAGCAGCTTAGAGGTGACAGGGCCTTACAATGAGCAGTTCTTC. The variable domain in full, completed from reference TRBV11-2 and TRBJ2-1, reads EAGVAQSPRYKIIEKRQSVAFWCNPISGHATLYWYQQILGQGPKLLIQFQNNGVVDDSQLPKDRFSAERLKGVDSTLKIQPAKLEDSAVYLCASSLEVTGPYNEQFFGPGTRLTVL.

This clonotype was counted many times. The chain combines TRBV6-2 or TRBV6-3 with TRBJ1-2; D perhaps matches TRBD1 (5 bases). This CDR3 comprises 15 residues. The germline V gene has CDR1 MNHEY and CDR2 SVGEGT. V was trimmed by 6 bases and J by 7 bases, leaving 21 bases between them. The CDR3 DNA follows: TGTGCCAGCAGACCCGGGACCGCAGGCGGACTTGGCTACACCTTC. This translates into CASRPGTAGGLGYTF.

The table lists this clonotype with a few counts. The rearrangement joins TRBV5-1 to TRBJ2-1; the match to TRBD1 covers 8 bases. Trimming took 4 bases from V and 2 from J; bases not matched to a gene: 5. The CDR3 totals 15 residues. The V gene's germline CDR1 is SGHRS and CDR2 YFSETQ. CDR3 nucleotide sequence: TGCGCCAGCAGCCAGCAGACAGGGGCCTACAATGAGCAGTTCTTC. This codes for CASSQQTGAYNEQFF.